This T cell receptor beta chain is from a study of T-cell reconstitution after alpha-beta-depleted transplantation in children. Study outcomes and limitations: Expanded graft clones numbering several hundred reportedly gave rise to alpha-beta T cells about two months after transplant.

TCRbeta library construction was performed incorporating unique molecular identifiers. TCRdb independently ran MiXCR on the PCR reads; one entry per CDR3 protein. The sample has around 140,000 distinct CDR3 sequences; around 9% are singletons. V was shortened by 5 bases and J by 4 bases, with 20 bases between the two germline ends. Germline V gene data show CDR1 as SGHVS and CDR2 as FQNEAQ. The CDR3 has 16 residues. The table lists this clonotype with many counts. What it binds is not known. The clonotype comes from a female patient aged 2-9 years who had a stem cell transplant for congenital amegakaryocytic thrombocytopenia, so the T cells may come from the graft donor. The J gene is TRBJ1-1, the V gene TRBV7-8; unclear D gene. The specimen was PBMCs, mostly from graft donor cells, collected 180 days after TCRalphabeta/CD19-depleted stem cell transplant. The CDR3 region is CASSANLVQLSTEAFF. CDR3 nucleotides: TGTGCCAGCAGCGCCAATCTGGTACAGTTAAGCACTGAAGCTTTCTTT.